The 26 T cell receptor beta chains below come from one sample, sequenced in a study of Graves' ophthalmopathy and Graves' hyperthyroidism. The TCR beta CDR3 regions underwent amplification from RNA transcripts. First-round RT-PCR employed HTBI primers, with a second-round multiplex PCR after it. One entry per CDR3 protein results from TCRdb running MiXCR on the multiplex PCR reads. Of about 500,000 distinct CDR3 sequences in the sample, 35% to 45% were seen once. Specimen: peripheral blood or thyroid tissue (not recorded which). Receptor source: an adult man with Graves' hyperthyroidism.

This clonotype was seen many times. The chain has TRBV19 and TRBJ2-2, with 13 bases aligning to TRBD2. Losses at the gene ends were 11 bases for V and 7 bases for J; bases not matched to a gene: 7. The CDR3 runs 14 residues. Germline CDR1 LNHDA, CDR2 SQIVND (reference sequence). The CDR3, as DNA: TGTGCCTCACGGACTAGCGGGAGCGTCGGGGAGCTGTTTTTT. This codes for CASRTSGSVGELFF.

The table lists this clonotype with many counts. This chain connects TRBV7-8 to TRBJ1-4, with TRBD1 identical over 8 bases. The germline V gene encodes CDR1 SGHVS and CDR2 FQNEAQ. CDR3 length: 14 residues. Trimming took 5 bases from V and 8 from J; bases not matched to a gene: 7. CDR3 bases: TGTGCCAGCAGCCCCGGACAGGGTCGGGAAAAACTGTTTTTT. Translating gives CASSPGQGREKLFF.

This clonotype has only a few counts. This chain joins TRBV28 and TRBJ2-7; D unresolved. The end of the DNA is better explained by TRBJ2-1, so the J call may be wrong. This CDR3 region has 12 residues. From germline, CDR1 is MDHEN and CDR2 SYDVKM. CDR3 DNA sequence: TGTGCCAGCAGTTTATCTAGCAATGAGCAGTTCTTC. Encoded protein: CASSLSSNEQFF.

The chain combines TRBV7-9 with TRBJ1-5; no reliable D call. The CDR3 covers 12 residues. The ends were cut back, 7 bases at V and 5 bases at J, with 9 bases in the middle. Per germline, CDR1 SEHNR and CDR2 FQNEAQ (reference sequence). CDR3 bases: TGTGCCAGCAACTTCAGAGATCAGCCCCAGCATTTT. Amino acids: CASNFRDQPQHF. Full variable domain (outside the CDR3, taken from reference TRBV7-9 and TRBJ1-5): DTGVSQNPRHKITKRGQNVTFRCDPISEHNRLYWYRQTLGQGPEFLTYFQNEAQLEKSRLLSDRFSAERPKGSFSTLEIQRTEQGDSAMYLCASNFRDQPQHFGDGTRLSIL.

The rearrangement joins TRBV7-9 to TRBJ1-3; D possibly corresponds to TRBD1 (5 bases). Germline CDR1 reads SEHNR; CDR2 reads FQNEAQ (reference sequence). Between the trimmed V and J ends, which lost 5 bases and 2 bases, there was a span of 19 bases. CDR3 length: 17 residues. The CDR3 loop is CASSQEEAGIPGNTIYF. As DNA, the CDR3 is TGTGCCAGCAGCCAAGAGGAGGCAGGGATCCCTGGAAACACCATATATTTT.

This clonotype was seen at least ten times. V usage is TRBV20-1 and J usage is TRBJ2-7; D perhaps matches TRBD1 (5 bases). V was cut by 6 bases and J by 0 bases, with 12 bases left in between. This CDR3 contains 13 residues. CDR1 DFQATT and CDR2 SNEGSKA come from the germline V gene (reference sequence). CDR3 amino acids: CSARGASSYEQYF. The CDR3, as DNA: TGCAGTGCAAGGGGCGCAAGCTCCTACGAGCAGTACTTC.

This clonotype was detected a few times. The CDR3: CSRSHWLAVQETQYF. The CDR3 DNA follows: TGCAGCAGGTCCCATTGGCTAGCGGTCCAAGAGACCCAGTACTTC. The chain has TRBV29-1 and TRBJ2-5; 7 bases line up with TRBD2. The CDR3 covers 15 residues. The germline gives CDR1 SQVTM, CDR2 ANQGSEA. Losses at the gene ends were 8 bases for V and 1 base for J; bases not matched to a gene: 13.

This clonotype was counted ten times or more. The chain links TRBV7-3 to TRBJ1-6; 7 bases match TRBD1. The length of the CDR3 is 15 residues. The germline gives CDR1 SGHTA, CDR2 FQGTGA. V was clipped by 5 bases and J by 7 bases; unmatched bases: 8. As DNA, the CDR3 is TGTGCCAGCAGCCTTTCCGGGACAGAGAATTCACCCCTCCACTTT. Translating it yields CASSLSGTENSPLHF.

The V and J genes are TRBV7-6 and TRBJ1-1, with D possibly matching TRBD1 (6 bases). The V end lost 10 bases, the J end lost 9 bases, and 15 bases lay between the germline ends. The germline gives CDR1 SGHVS, CDR2 FNYEAQ. There are 11 residues in the CDR3. In DNA, the CDR3 is TGTGCCAACAACTTACAGGGCAAAGCTTTCTTT. It yields the protein CANNLQGKAFF.

The CDR3 DNA is TGCAGCGTTGAGGCGGGAGGGCCCGGGGAGCTGTTTTTT. Its protein is CSVEAGGPGELFF. The chain has TRBV29-1 and TRBJ2-2, with TRBD2 matching over 9 bases. The CDR3 totals 13 residues. Per the germline V gene, CDR1 is SQVTM and CDR2 is ANQGSEA. The trim removed 3 bases at V and 6 bases at J, leaving 2 bases unmatched.

V is TRBV20-1 and J is TRBJ2-7, with 9 bases aligning to TRBD1. This CDR3 contains 15 residues. J lost 3 bases, V lost 5 bases, and 11 bases had no gene match. CDR1 and CDR2 from the germline V gene are DFQATT and SNEGSKA (reference sequence). The CDR3 is CSARNPGTGSYEQYF. CDR3 nucleotide sequence: TGCAGTGCTCGCAATCCCGGGACAGGGAGCTACGAGCAGTACTTC.

The chain carries TRBV24-1 and TRBJ2-2; D perhaps matches TRBD2 (5 bases). The germline V gene has CDR1 KGHDR and CDR2 SFDVKD. There are 16 residues in the CDR3. Trimming stripped 5 bases from V and 3 bases from J, with 15 bases between. The CDR3 DNA is TGTGCCACCAGTGCCCTGGACTGGACGGACACCGGGGAGCTGTTTTTT. It codes for CATSALDWTDTGELFF.

The chain recombines TRBV5-1 with TRBJ2-3; TRBD2 agrees at 12 bases. Germline CDR1 reads SGHRS; CDR2 reads YFSETQ. Losses at the gene ends were 1 base for V and 6 bases for J; bases not matched to a gene: 6. The CDR3 extends over 16 amino acids. CDR3 nucleotides: TGCGCCAGCAGCTTGCCTAGCGGGGGGGCAGGGGATACGCAGTATTTT. Protein product: CASSLPSGGAGDTQYF.

The rearrangement links TRBV10-3 to TRBJ1-1; D is undetermined. The germline V gene encodes CDR1 ENHRY and CDR2 SYGVKD. CDR3 size: 13 residues. V lost 4 bases and J 6 bases, leaving 12 bases between the germline ends. The CDR3 nucleotides read TGTGCCATCAGTGCTACGGGGTACGCTGAAGCTTTCTTT. Its protein product is CAISATGYAEAFF.

This clonotype appeared a few times. The chain combines TRBV11-2 with TRBJ2-2; 12 positions agree with TRBD2. The V gene end was trimmed by 5 bases and the J gene end by 5 bases; junction bases not matched to a gene: 9. CDR1 is SGHAT, CDR2 FQNNGV, per germline. This CDR3 is 17 amino acids long. The DNA for the CDR3 is TGTGCCAGCAGCCGAGTAGGGCTAGCGGGGGGGACCGGGGAGCTGTTTTTT. This gives the protein CASSRVGLAGGTGELFF. Variable domain in full (rest from reference TRBV11-2 and TRBJ2-2): EAGVAQSPRYKIIEKRQSVAFWCNPISGHATLYWYQQILGQGPKLLIQFQNNGVVDDSQLPKDRFSAERLKGVDSTLKIQPAKLEDSAVYLCASSRVGLAGGTGELFFGEGSRLTVL.

This chain uses TRBV9 with TRBJ1-2; D remains unclear. The germline V and J ends were trimmed by 4 bases and 8 bases, with 12 bases remaining between them. The CDR3 covers 12 residues. Germline V CDR1 and CDR2: SGDLS, YYNGEE. CDR3 region: CASSFGVSGYTF. In DNA form, the CDR3 reads TGTGCCAGCAGCTTTGGGGTTAGCGGCTACACCTTC.

This clonotype was seen ten or more times. The chain combines TRBV12-3 or TRBV12-4 with TRBJ2-2, with D tentatively TRBD1 (5 bases). This CDR3 is built from 13 residues. The V gene lost 2 bases and the J gene lost 8 bases, with 9 bases spanning the gap. CDR3 residues: CASSLKGPGELFF. CDR3 nucleotides: TGTGCCAGCAGTTTAAAGGGGCCAGGGGAGCTGTTTTTT.

This chain connects TRBV12-3 or TRBV12-4 to TRBJ1-2; weak D call: TRBD1 (5 bases). V was shortened by 6 bases and J by 8 bases, with 22 bases between the two germline ends. The CDR3 contains 15 residues. Here the CDR3 reads CASSAPSDSRGGYTF. CDR3 nucleotide sequence: TGTGCCAGCAGCGCCCCCTCCGACTCAAGGGGAGGCTACACCTTC.

The chain employs TRBV10-3 and TRBJ1-6, with D tentatively TRBD1 (6 bases). Trimming left V 3 bases short and J 5 bases short, with 17 bases between. The germline gives CDR1 ENHRY, CDR2 SYGVKD. The CDR3 is made up of 17 amino acids. The CDR3 DNA reads as TGTGCCATCAGTGATCAAAATCGGGGGGCCCATAATTCACCCCTCCACTTT. Translation gives CAISDQNRGAHNSPLHF.

The chain carries TRBV4-1 and TRBJ1-3; unclear D gene. The CDR3 has 17 amino acids. CDR1 MGHRA and CDR2 YSYEKL come from the germline V gene. Trimming removed 4 bases from V and 4 bases from J, with 20 bases in between. The CDR3 nucleotides read TGCGCCAGCAGCCTCCCGGTACGGGCGTTTGGCGGAAACACCATATATTTT. Its protein product is CASSLPVRAFGGNTIYF.

This clonotype turned up a few times. V is TRBV2 and J is TRBJ1-6; D ambiguous. CDR3 size: 18 residues. Trimming pared 4 bases from V and 6 bases from J, leaving 22 bases between. CDR1 and CDR2 (germline): SNHLY, FYNNEI. Here the CDR3 reads CASSVRGDPGSLNSPLHF. Written as DNA, the CDR3 is TGTGCCAGCAGTGTTCGCGGAGACCCCGGATCCCTTAATTCACCCCTCCACTTT.

This clonotype was detected many times. The V gene is TRBV7-9, the J gene TRBJ2-7; D may be TRBD2 (6 bases). CDR3 length: 15 residues. Germline assignment: CDR1 SEHNR and CDR2 FQNEAQ (reference sequence). V was clipped by 2 bases and J by 1 base, with 12 bases between them. The CDR3 loop reads CASSLSGTESYEQYF. In DNA, the CDR3 is TGTGCCAGCAGCTTATCGGGGACTGAATCCTACGAGCAGTACTTC.

In this sample, this clonotype turned up a few times. A junction boundary mismatches the germline segment, possibly from a read error. The rearrangement joins TRBV7-8 to TRBJ1-1, with 12 positions matching TRBD1. The CDR3 runs to 13 residues. CDR1 SGHVS and CDR2 FQNEAQ come from the germline V gene. CDR3 sequence reads: CASRGTGGTEAFF. Written as DNA, the CDR3 is TGTGCCAGCAGAGGGACAGGGGGCACTGAGGCTTTCTTT.

With respect to this clonotype: This may stem from a read error, because a much larger clone lies one nucleotide away. The V gene is TRBV10-3, the J gene TRBJ2-6, with TRBD1 identical over 7 bases. The J segment lost 2 bases and the V segment lost 3 bases, leaving 1 base of the junction unmatched. This CDR3 comprises 15 residues. Germline CDR1 and CDR2: ENHRY and SYGVKD. The CDR3 loop is CAISDDRAGANVLTF. CDR3 in DNA: TGTGCCATCAGTGACGACAGGGCTGGGGCCAACGTCCTGACTTTC.

A word on this clonotype: Mismatch with germline at one junction end may stem from a read error. The CDR3 nucleotides are TGTGCCACCAGTGAGCGGCCCACTAAAGCTTTCTTT. It yields the protein CATSERPTKAFF. This chain connects TRBV24-1 to TRBJ1-1; D gene unclear. Per the germline V gene, CDR1 is KGHDR and CDR2 is SFDVKD. The length of the CDR3 is 12 residues.

As to this clonotype: The missing conserved phenylalanine or tryptophan at the end of this CDR3 makes a read error likely. The DNA is omitted, as the CDR3 cannot be located on it reliably, and the CDR3 follows TCRdb's listing. The CDR3 region is CSVGGMPP. The chain employs TRBV29-1 and TRBJ2-5; the table's TRBD1 call for D was not verified on the DNA. The CDR3 length is 8 residues, termini included. From germline, CDR1 is SQVTM and CDR2 ANQGSEA.